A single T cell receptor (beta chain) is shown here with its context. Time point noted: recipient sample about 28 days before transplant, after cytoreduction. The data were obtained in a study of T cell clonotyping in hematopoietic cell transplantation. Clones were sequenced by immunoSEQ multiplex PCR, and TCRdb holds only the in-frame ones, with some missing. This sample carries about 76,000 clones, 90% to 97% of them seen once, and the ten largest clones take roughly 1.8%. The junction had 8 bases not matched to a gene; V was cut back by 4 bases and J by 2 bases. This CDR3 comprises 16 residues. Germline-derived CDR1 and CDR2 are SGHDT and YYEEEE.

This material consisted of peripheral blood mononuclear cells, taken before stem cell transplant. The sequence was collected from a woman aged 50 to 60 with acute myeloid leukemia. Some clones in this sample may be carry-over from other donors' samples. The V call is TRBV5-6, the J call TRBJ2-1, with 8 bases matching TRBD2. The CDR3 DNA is TGTGCCAGCAGCCCATTAGGCGGGGGGACCTACAATGAGCAGTTCTTC. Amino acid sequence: CASSPLGGGTYNEQFF.